These 9 T cell receptor beta chains came from one sample sequenced in a study of T cell responses to AZD1222 COVID-19 vaccine. The table came from immunoSEQ multiplex PCR; TCRdb's copy has only in-frame clones and leaves some out. This sample yields approximately 100,000 clones, of which roughly nine tenths are seen a single time; roughly 5.1% belongs to the top ten. The sample was peripheral blood, taken 28 days after the second AZD1222 dose. The source of these receptors is an adult who received the AZD1222 COVID-19 vaccine.

The chain is built from TRBV11-2 and TRBJ2-7; no reliable D call. The V end was cut by 1 base, the J end by 0 bases, with 10 bases between. The CDR3 covers 15 residues. Looked up from germline, CDR1 is SGHAT and CDR2 is FQNNGV. The CDR3 protein is CASSLVQESSYEQYF. Written as DNA, the CDR3 is TGTGCCAGCAGCTTAGTTCAGGAAAGCTCCTACGAGCAGTACTTC.

This sequence joins TRBV5-1 and TRBJ2-5, with 10 bases fitting TRBD1. With 6 bases clipped from V and 2 bases from J, the junction kept 7 bases outside the gene matches. Germline V lookup: CDR1 SGHRS, CDR2 YFSETQ. CDR3 length equals 15 residues. The CDR3 spells CASTDRGRVQETQYF. The CDR3 nucleotides are TGCGCCAGCACCGACAGGGGGCGCGTACAAGAGACCCAGTACTTC. Based on the CDR3 plus reference TRBV5-1 and TRBJ2-5, the full variable domain is KAGVTQTPRYLIKTRGQQVTLSCSPISGHRSVSWYQQTPGQGLQFLFEYFSETQRNKGNFPGRFSGRQFSNSRSEMNVSTLELGDSALYLCASTDRGRVQETQYFGPGTRLLVL.

The chain joins TRBV9 to TRBJ1-2, with a tentative D call TRBD1 (6 bases). Per the germline V gene, CDR1 is SGDLS and CDR2 is YYNGEE. CDR3 length: 14 residues. Trimming removed 4 bases at V and 4 bases at J, with 14 bases between. The chain's CDR3 is CASSSSGGGYGYTF. In DNA, the CDR3 is TGTGCCAGCAGCTCCTCCGGGGGCGGCTATGGCTACACCTTC. Full variable domain (rest looked up from reference TRBV9 and TRBJ1-2): DSGVTQTPKHLITATGQRVTLRCSPRSGDLSVYWYQQSLDQGLQFLIQYYNGEERAKGNILERFSAQQFPDLHSELNLSSLELGDSALYFCASSSSGGGYGYTFGSGTRLTVV.

The CDR3 DNA reads TGTGCCAGCAGCCCAGGGTCAGGAAATTCACCCCTCCACTTT. Amino acid sequence: CASSPGSGNSPLHF. V is TRBV7-2 and J is TRBJ1-6, with a weak D call TRBD1 (5 bases). CDR1 is SGHTA and CDR2 is FQGNSA in the germline V gene. The CDR3 extends over 14 amino acids. Trimming cost V 5 bases and J 7 bases, with 12 bases left between them.

The chain links TRBV7-8 to TRBJ1-3, with 7 nucleotides matching TRBD1. Losses at the gene ends were 8 bases for V and 0 bases for J; bases not matched to a gene: 4. The CDR3 has 14 amino acids. Germline V gene lookup returns CDR1 SGHVS and CDR2 FQNEAQ. DNA for the CDR3: TGTGCCAGCGGCAACAGGGGCTCTGGAAACACCATATATTTT. Protein sequence: CASGNRGSGNTIYF.

This clone showed up just once. This chain joins TRBV5-1 and TRBJ2-1; the match to TRBD2 covers 9 bases. Trimming removed 4 bases from V and 7 bases from J; junction bases left unmatched: 9. Germline CDR1 SGHRS, CDR2 YFSETQ. The CDR3 consists of 15 residues. The CDR3 reads CASSPSLAGQNEQFF. The DNA of the CDR3 is TGCGCCAGCAGCCCTAGTCTAGCGGGGCAGAATGAGCAGTTCTTC.

The genes are TRBV28 and TRBJ1-5; D is possibly TRBD1 (5 bases). Germline V CDR1 and CDR2: MDHEN, SYDVKM. V was cut by 3 bases and J by 4 bases, with 10 bases left in between. This CDR3 comprises 14 residues. CDR3 residues: CASSFGARNQPQHF. The CDR3 DNA is TGTGCCAGCAGTTTTGGGGCGAGGAATCAGCCCCAGCATTTT. The whole variable domain, filled in from reference TRBV28 and TRBJ1-5, reads DVKVTQSSRYLVKRTGEKVFLECVQDMDHENMFWYRQDPGLGLRLIYFSYDVKMKEKGDIPEGYSVSREKKERFSLILESASTNQTSMYLCASSFGARNQPQHFGDGTRLSIL.

V gene TRBV5-5 combines with J gene TRBJ1-4; D gene unclear. In germline, CDR1 is SGHKS, CDR2 YYEKEE (reference sequence). Trimming stripped 1 base from V and 7 bases from J, with 8 bases between. The CDR3 contains 13 residues. CDR3 bases: TGTGCCAGCAGCTTGATGGGGATTGAAAAACTGTTTTTT. Protein: CASSLMGIEKLFF.

V and J are TRBV6-2 or TRBV6-3 and TRBJ2-2, with TRBD1 matching 8 bases. The CDR3 runs 16 residues. Germline trimming cut 5 bases from V and 0 bases from J; bases unmatched to any gene: 5. The V gene's germline CDR1 is MNHEY and CDR2 SVGEGT. The CDR3 is CASSLRTGTNTGELFF. The CDR3 nucleotides are TGTGCCAGCAGTCTACGGACAGGGACGAACACCGGGGAGCTGTTTTTT.